Shown below are 9 T cell receptor beta chains from a single sample sequenced in a study of T cells in Graves' hyperthyroidism and ophthalmopathy. Using RNA transcripts as the source, TCR beta CDR3 regions were amplified. Initially, a first-round RT-PCR of the TCR CDR3 employed the HTBI primer set. MiXCR, run by TCRdb on the multiplex PCR reads, gives a single entry per CDR3 protein. The sample lists around 260,000 distinct CDR3 sequences, 25% to 30% occurring once. The sequencing input was blood. Every receptor here comes from a man in his forties with Graves' hyperthyroidism that later progressed to Graves' ophthalmopathy.

This clonotype appeared many times. The J gene is TRBJ2-7, the V gene TRBV19; TRBD2 is a possible D gene (5 bases). The V and J ends lost 3 bases and 0 bases respectively, with 12 bases between them. CDR1 and CDR2 (germline): LNHDA, SQIVND (reference sequence). CDR3 length: 15 residues. The CDR3 here is CASSIERRSSYEQYF. The DNA of the CDR3 is TGTGCCAGTAGTATTGAGCGGAGGAGCTCCTACGAGCAGTACTTC.

This clonotype appeared a single time. The chain employs TRBV9 and TRBJ1-2; D remains ambiguous. V lost 4 bases and J 2 bases, leaving 15 bases between the germline ends. CDR1 and CDR2 (germline): SGDLS, YYNGEE. The CDR3 runs to 15 residues. CDR3 residues: CASSKGWDGNYGYTF. The CDR3 region has the DNA TGTGCCAGCAGCAAGGGTTGGGATGGGAACTATGGCTACACCTTC.

This clonotype was detected many times. The CDR3 DNA sequence: TGTGCCAGCAGCGCGGGACAGTACAATCAGCCCCAGCATTTT. Its translation: CASSAGQYNQPQHF. This chain connects TRBV6-5 to TRBJ1-5, with 7 bases aligning to TRBD1. Unmatched junction bases numbered 5, after V lost 6 bases and J lost 3 bases. The germline CDR1 and CDR2 sequences are MNHEY and SVGAGI. CDR3 length: 14 amino acids.

This clonotype was observed at least ten times. The V gene is TRBV29-1, the J gene TRBJ1-1; 8 nucleotides agree with TRBD1. Trimming removed 8 bases from V and 4 bases from J; junction bases left unmatched: 15. CDR1 is SQVTM and CDR2 is ANQGSEA in the germline V gene. The CDR3 spans 15 residues. As DNA, the CDR3 is TGCAGCACTCCCGGACAGGGTGGAGGGAGCACTGAAGCTTTCTTT. Its translation is CSTPGQGGGSTEAFF.

This clonotype was seen ten or more times. V and J are TRBV4-2 and TRBJ2-5; 10 positions agree with TRBD2. The CDR3 totals 15 residues. V shed 1 base, J shed 4 bases, and the junction held 3 bases outside the gene matches. Germline V gene lookup returns CDR1 LGHNA and CDR2 YNFKEQ. CDR3 nucleotide sequence: TGTGCCAGCAGCCAAGCTAGCGGGAGCGGAGAGACCCAGTACTTC. Protein: CASSQASGSGETQYF.

This clonotype has only a few counts. The chain uses TRBV12-3 or TRBV12-4 and TRBJ2-5, with 9 bases matching TRBD2. Germline trimming cut 4 bases from V and 4 bases from J; bases unmatched to any gene: 4. CDR3 length: 14 residues. The CDR3 coding sequence is TGTGCCAGCAGTTCCGCGGGAGGGTCAGAGACCCAGTACTTC. Its protein is CASSSAGGSETQYF.

This clonotype came up many times. The rearrangement uses TRBV6-5 and TRBJ2-7, with D perhaps assigned TRBD1 or TRBD2 (5 bases each). The V end lost 0 bases, the J end lost 2 bases, and 14 bases lay between the germline ends. The V gene's germline CDR1 is MNHEY and CDR2 SVGAGI. The length of the CDR3 is 16 residues. The CDR3 DNA sequence: TGTGCCAGCAGTTACTCGCCAGAGGGGCCAGCCTACGAGCAGTACTTC. Encoded protein: CASSYSPEGPAYEQYF.

This clonotype was detected ten times or more. The chain has TRBV7-2 and TRBJ2-7; perhaps TRBD2 as D (5 bases). Trimming cost V 1 base and J 5 bases, with 15 bases left between them. Germline assignment: CDR1 SGHTA and CDR2 FQGNSA. This CDR3 is 15 amino acids long. DNA of the CDR3: TGTGCCAGCAGCTTAGGATCGGGGATCCGGGACGAGCAGTACTTC. It translates to CASSLGSGIRDEQYF.

This clonotype was found many times. The gene calls are TRBV12-3 or TRBV12-4 and TRBJ2-7; D ambiguous. The V gene lost 3 bases and the J gene lost 0 bases, with 9 bases spanning the gap. The CDR3 contains 14 residues. CDR3 DNA sequence: TGTGCCAGCAGTTTCTTGTCGCCCTCCTACGAGCAGTACTTC. Amino acid sequence: CASSFLSPSYEQYF.